This T cell receptor (beta chain) was captured by sequencing in a study of T cell repertoires in cytomegalovirus infection. On the study more broadly: Indications of both CMV infection and matching HLA type were provided by public TCR beta signatures.

Germline V gene sequence: CDR1 LGHNA, CDR2 YSLEER. The CDR3 totals 16 residues. With 0 bases clipped from V and 5 bases from J, the junction kept 6 bases outside the gene matches. This clonotype has just a few counts. Its antigen remains unknown. One entry per CDR3 protein, called by TCRdb with MiXCR from the reads. The sample consists of 95,000 to 150,000 distinct CDR3 sequences, around 32% of them appearing once. Points from the study as a whole: The cumulative frequency of public TCR beta families distinguished individuals who carried CMV together with the relevant HLA.

The material sequenced was CD8+ T cells from cultured PBMCs, taken from culture after CMV antigen stimulation. The V call is TRBV4-3, the J call TRBJ2-2; the match to TRBD2 covers 7 bases. The clonotype comes from a human donor in good health (CMV status not recorded). Some clones in this sample may be carry-over from other donors' samples. CDR3 sequence: CASSQDGFGGTGELFF. The DNA of the CDR3 is TGCGCCAGCAGCCAAGATGGGTTCGGGGGGACCGGGGAGCTGTTTTTT.